A selection of T cell receptor beta chains follows, all from one sample in a study of T cells in Graves' hyperthyroidism and ophthalmopathy. TCRdb re-analysed the multiplex PCR reads in MiXCR, keeping a single row per CDR3 protein. The table has under 400,000 distinct CDR3 sequences, around 18% seen once. Specimen: blood. The receptor set was obtained from a woman in her thirties or forties with Graves' ophthalmopathy. CDR3s include the opening cysteine and the closing phenylalanine or tryptophan. D genes are given only for firm matches. Only part of the rows carry a size: once, few, many, or a class if the clone is expanded.

J,D,size,V,length,CDR3,DNA
TRBJ2-2,TRBD2,many,TRBV4-3,14,CASSRGLVTGELFF,TGCGCCAGCAGCCGCGGACTAGTTACCGGGGAGCTGTTTTTT
TRBJ1-2,-,few,TRBV3-1,15,CASSLRTELYYGYTF,TGTGCCAGCAGCCTCCGGACAGAACTATACTATGGCTACACCTTC
TRBJ2-7,TRBD2,many,TRBV20-1,15,CSARELAGGWSEQYF,TGCAGTGCTAGAGAACTAGCGGGAGGTTGGTCTGAGCAGTACTTC
TRBJ2-5,TRBD1,-,TRBV20-1,14,CSASKGQGGETQYF,TGCAGTGCTAGTAAGGGACAGGGGGGAGAGACCCAGTACTTC
TRBJ2-5,-,many,TRBV12-3/TRBV12-4,17,CASSKGGGLPYQETQYF,TGTGCCAGCAGTAAAGGGGGGGGACTTCCTTACCAAGAGACCCAGTACTTC
TRBJ2-7,-,many,TRBV5-1,14,CASAPSDLTYEQYF,TGCGCCAGCGCCCCTAGCGATCTAACCTACGAGCAGTACTTC
TRBJ2-1,-,-,TRBV12-3/TRBV12-4,14,CASRRDLSYNDQFF,TGTGCCAGCAGGAGGGACCTCTCCTACAATGATCAGTTCTTC
TRBJ1-2,-,many,TRBV20-1,14,CSAVPGTGHYGYTF,TGCAGTGCTGTACCCGGGACTGGACACTATGGCTACACCTTC
TRBJ2-2,-,many,TRBV7-6,19,CASSFRQGTRLRDTGELFF,TGTGCCAGCAGCTTTCGCCAGGGAACCCGACTGCGGGACACCGGGGAGCTGTTTTTT
TRBJ1-6,-,many,TRBV12-5,13,CASGFGDNSPLHF,TGTGCTAGTGGTTTCGGGGATAATTCACCCCTCCACTTT
TRBJ2-5,TRBD1,many,TRBV7-8,18,CASSLGRSQGAQRETQYF,TGTGCCAGCAGCTTAGGGCGATCTCAGGGGGCCCAACGGGAGACCCAGTACTTC
TRBJ2-7,TRBD2,many,TRBV7-2,14,CASSLSGRGDEQYF,TGTGCCAGCAGCTTAAGCGGGAGAGGGGACGAGCAGTACTTC
TRBJ1-5,-,many,TRBV12-3/TRBV12-4,15,CASNHDPGRNQPQHF,TGTGCCAGCAACCACGACCCAGGGAGGAATCAGCCCCAGCATTTT
TRBJ1-2,TRBD1,many,TRBV15,16,CATSRDWQGGNPGYTF,TGTGCCACCAGCAGAGATTGGCAGGGGGGGAACCCTGGCTACACCTTC
TRBJ1-1,-,-,TRBV7-8,14,CASSPDRIGTEAFF,TGTGCCAGCAGCCCCGACAGAATCGGCACTGAAGCTTTCTTT
TRBJ1-5,TRBD1,many,TRBV6-1,16,CASSPQGALGNQPQHF,TGTGCCAGCAGTCCCCAGGGGGCGCTTGGCAATCAGCCCCAGCATTTT